This T cell receptor (beta chain) was retrieved from a study of T cells in Graves' hyperthyroidism and ophthalmopathy. Diagnosing involved the use of clinical symptoms, serum thyroxine and TRAb, thyroid ultrasound and orbital computed tomography. V was pared by 9 bases and J by 5 bases, with 19 bases between. The CDR3 extends over 14 amino acids. Per germline, CDR1 WSHSY and CDR2 SAAADI. The study's findings and limits: Ophthalmopathy, as predicted by the model, came a median 6.5 months after the prediction. The majority of expanded thyroid clonotypes above 0.001 also appeared in blood.

Amplification of TCR beta CDR3 regions was performed using RNA transcripts as template. RT-PCR in the first round (using the HTBI primer set) targeted the TCR CDR3. A single record per CDR3 protein comes from TCRdb applying MiXCR to the multiplex PCR reads. The sample carries about 700,000 distinct CDR3 sequences, approximately 42% recorded once. Concerning this clonotype: As yet, its antigen is unknown.

This clonotype originated in an adult man with Graves' disease, either hyperthyroidism or ophthalmopathy (not recorded which). The material sequenced was peripheral blood or thyroid tissue (not recorded which). The genes are TRBV10-2 and TRBJ2-5, with D tentatively TRBD2 (6 bases). CDR3 nucleotide sequence: TGCGCCAGTCGAGTAGCGGTGGAGGGTGAGACCCAGTACTTC. Translating gives CASRVAVEGETQYF.